This T cell receptor beta chain was identified in a study of blood T cells in healthy people across ages. The study, taken as a whole, reports: Significant beta diversity loss was already apparent by age approximately 38, declining roughly linearly.

Concerning this clonotype: Its antigen is not identified.

They isolated at least 7 million PBMCs from each sample. Total RNA was isolated from each sample in quantities of at least 6 micrograms. Trimming cost V 6 bases and J 4 bases; bases outside gene matches: 8. The CDR3 has 15 amino acids. CDR1 MNHNS and CDR2 SASEGT come from the germline V gene. Primed by a sample-barcoded 5' primer and a J-beta primer mix, a second PCR proceeded for about 7 to 11 cycles. Each cDNA molecule, via a template-switch adaptor with 12 random nucleotides, was tagged. Via MiXCR, TCRdb re-called the 5' RACE reads, giving one row per CDR3 protein. Among about 1.6 million distinct CDR3 sequences, roughly a third were seen once, and the ten largest hold roughly 10%.

Sequenced input: blood. The chain couples TRBV6-1 to TRBJ1-2, with 10 bases fitting TRBD1. This TCR derives from a woman between 25 and 40 years old in good health. The CDR3 DNA is TGTGCCAGCAGAACCGGGACAGGGGACATCTATGGCTACACCTTC. It yields the protein CASRTGTGDIYGYTF.